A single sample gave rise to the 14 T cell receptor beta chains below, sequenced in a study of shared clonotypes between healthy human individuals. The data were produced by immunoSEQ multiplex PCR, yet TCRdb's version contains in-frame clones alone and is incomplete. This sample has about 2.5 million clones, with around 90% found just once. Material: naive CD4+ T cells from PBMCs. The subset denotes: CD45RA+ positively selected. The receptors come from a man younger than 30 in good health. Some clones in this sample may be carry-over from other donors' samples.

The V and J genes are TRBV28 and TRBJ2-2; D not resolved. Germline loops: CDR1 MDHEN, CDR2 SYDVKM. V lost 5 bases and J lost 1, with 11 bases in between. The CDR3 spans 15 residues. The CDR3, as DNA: TGTGCCAGCAGTCCCCCGGTGGTGAACACCGGGGAGCTGTTTTTT. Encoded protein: CASSPPVVNTGELFF.

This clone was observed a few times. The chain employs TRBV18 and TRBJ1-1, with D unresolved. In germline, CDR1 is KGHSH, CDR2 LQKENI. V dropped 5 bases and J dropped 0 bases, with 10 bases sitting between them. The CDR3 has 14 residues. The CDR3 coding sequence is TGTGCCAGCTCATCCTCAGCCCTGAACACTGAAGCTTTCTTT. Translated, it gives CASSSSALNTEAFF.

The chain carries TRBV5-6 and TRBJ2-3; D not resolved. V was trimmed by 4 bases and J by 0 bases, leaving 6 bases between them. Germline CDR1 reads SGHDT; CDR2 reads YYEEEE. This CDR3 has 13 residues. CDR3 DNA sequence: TGTGCCAGCAGCCCCATTAGCACAGATACGCAGTATTTT. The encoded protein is CASSPISTDTQYF.

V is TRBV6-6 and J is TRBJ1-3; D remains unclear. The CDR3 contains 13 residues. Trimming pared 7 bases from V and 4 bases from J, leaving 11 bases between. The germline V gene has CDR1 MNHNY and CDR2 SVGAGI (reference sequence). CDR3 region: CASIISFGNTIYF. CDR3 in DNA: TGTGCCAGCATTATAAGTTTCGGAAACACCATATATTTT.

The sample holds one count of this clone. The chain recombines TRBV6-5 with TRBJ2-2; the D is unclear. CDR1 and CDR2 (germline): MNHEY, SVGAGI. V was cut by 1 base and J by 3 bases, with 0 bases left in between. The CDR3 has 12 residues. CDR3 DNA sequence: TGTGCCAGCAGTTACTACACCGGGGAGCTGTTTTTT. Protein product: CASSYYTGELFF.

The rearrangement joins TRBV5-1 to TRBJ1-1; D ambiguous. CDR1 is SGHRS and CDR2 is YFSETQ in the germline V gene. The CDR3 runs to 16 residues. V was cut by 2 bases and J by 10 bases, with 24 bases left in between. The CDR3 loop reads CASSFLREKAGSGAFF. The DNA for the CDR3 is TGCGCCAGCAGCTTCCTCCGGGAAAAAGCTGGCTCGGGAGCTTTCTTT.

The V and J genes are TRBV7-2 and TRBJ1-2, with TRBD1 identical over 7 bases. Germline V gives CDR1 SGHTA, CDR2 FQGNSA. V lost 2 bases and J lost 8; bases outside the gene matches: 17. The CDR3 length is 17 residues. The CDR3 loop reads CASSLYGQAIGFSGYTF. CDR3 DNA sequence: TGTGCCAGCAGCTTATACGGACAGGCCATCGGCTTTTCGGGCTACACCTTC. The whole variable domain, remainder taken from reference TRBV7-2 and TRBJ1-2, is GAGVSQSPSNKVTEKGKDVELRCDPISGHTALYWYRQSLGQGLEFLIYFQGNSAPDKSGLPSDRFSAERTGGSVSTLTIQRTQQEDSAVYLCASSLYGQAIGFSGYTFGSGTRLTVV.

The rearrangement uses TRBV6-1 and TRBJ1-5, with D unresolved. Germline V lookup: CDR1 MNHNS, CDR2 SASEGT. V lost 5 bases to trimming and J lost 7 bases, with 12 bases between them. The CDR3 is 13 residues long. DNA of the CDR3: TGTGCCAGCAGTCAAGAGGGCGGCCAGCCCCAGCATTTT. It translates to CASSQEGGQPQHF.

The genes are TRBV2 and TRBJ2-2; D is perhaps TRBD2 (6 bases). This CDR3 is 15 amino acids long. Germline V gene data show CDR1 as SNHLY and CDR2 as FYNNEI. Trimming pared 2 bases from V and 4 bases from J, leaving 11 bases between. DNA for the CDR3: TGTGCCAGCAGTGAATTGCGGGAAGGCACCGGGGAGCTGTTTTTT. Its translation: CASSELREGTGELFF.

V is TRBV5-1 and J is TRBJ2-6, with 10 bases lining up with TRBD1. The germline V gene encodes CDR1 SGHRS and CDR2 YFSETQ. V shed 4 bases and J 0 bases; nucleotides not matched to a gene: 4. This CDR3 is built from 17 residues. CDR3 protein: CASSLRDRGSGANVLTF. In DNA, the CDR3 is TGCGCCAGCAGCCTACGGGACAGGGGCTCTGGGGCCAACGTCCTGACTTTC. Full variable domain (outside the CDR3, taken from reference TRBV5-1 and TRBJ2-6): KAGVTQTPRYLIKTRGQQVTLSCSPISGHRSVSWYQQTPGQGLQFLFEYFSETQRNKGNFPGRFSGRQFSNSRSEMNVSTLELGDSALYLCASSLRDRGSGANVLTFGAGSRLTVL.

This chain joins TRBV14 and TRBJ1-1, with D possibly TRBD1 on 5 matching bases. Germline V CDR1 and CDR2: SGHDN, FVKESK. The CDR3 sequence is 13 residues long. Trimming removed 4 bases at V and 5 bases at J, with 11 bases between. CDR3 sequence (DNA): TGTGCCAGCAGCCGAACGAAGGGGACTGAAGCTTTCTTT. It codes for CASSRTKGTEAFF.

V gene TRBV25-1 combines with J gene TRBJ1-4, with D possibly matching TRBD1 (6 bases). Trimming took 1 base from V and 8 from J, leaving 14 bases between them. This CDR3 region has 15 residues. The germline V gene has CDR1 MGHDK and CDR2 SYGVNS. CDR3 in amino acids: CASSELGRGDEKLFF. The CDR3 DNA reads TGTGCCAGCAGTGAATTGGGCAGGGGAGACGAAAAACTGTTTTTT.

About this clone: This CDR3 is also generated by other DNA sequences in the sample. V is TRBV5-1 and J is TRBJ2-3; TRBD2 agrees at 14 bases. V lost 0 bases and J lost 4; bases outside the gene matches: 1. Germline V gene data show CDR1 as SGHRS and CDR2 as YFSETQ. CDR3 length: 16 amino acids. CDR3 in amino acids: CASSLGLAGGPDTQYF. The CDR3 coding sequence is TGCGCCAGCAGCTTGGGACTAGCGGGAGGGCCAGATACGCAGTATTTT. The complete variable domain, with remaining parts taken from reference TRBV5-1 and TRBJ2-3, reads KAGVTQTPRYLIKTRGQQVTLSCSPISGHRSVSWYQQTPGQGLQFLFEYFSETQRNKGNFPGRFSGRQFSNSRSEMNVSTLELGDSALYLCASSLGLAGGPDTQYFGPGTRLTVL.

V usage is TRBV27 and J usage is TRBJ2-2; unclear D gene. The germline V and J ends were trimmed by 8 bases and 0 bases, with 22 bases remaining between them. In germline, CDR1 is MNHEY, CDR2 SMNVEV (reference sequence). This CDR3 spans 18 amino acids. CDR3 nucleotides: TGTGCCAGCCTCTTATTTGCGGATGATGATCCGAACACCGGGGAGCTGTTTTTT. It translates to CASLLFADDDPNTGELFF.